This T cell receptor beta chain was retrieved from a study of blood T cell repertoires in COVID-19. Across the study: Researchers got acute and convalescent COVID-19 samples from the United States, Italy and Spain. PBMCs, B-cell-depleted T cells, or T cells were the source of the cDNA or gDNA that made up the material.

Trimming took off 5 bases at V and 6 bases at J, with 10 bases between the two ends. The CDR3 totals 12 residues. Germline CDR1 is SEHNR and CDR2 is FQNEAQ (reference sequence). In the authors' methods: Quantification of nucleated cells was approximated via reference gene primer amplification. Generated by immunoSEQ multiplex PCR, the TCRdb table keeps only in-frame clones and is missing some. V and J calls and clone size follow that table, whereas D and trimming were derived from the DNA. Among 65,000 to 95,000 clones listed, around four fifths were seen once. The chain carries TRBV7-9 and TRBJ1-2; D uncertain. Sequenced sample: peripheral blood. The receptor's source is a man older than 75 with active or convalescent COVID-19. The CDR3 sequence: CASSPGGNGYTF. CDR3 DNA sequence: TGTGCCAGCAGCCCAGGAGGAAATGGCTACACCTTC.